One and the same sample provided the 25 T cell receptor beta chains below, sequenced in a study of blood T cell repertoires in COVID-19. Here immunoSEQ multiplex PCR was the method, and the copy in TCRdb shows in-frame clones only, minus some. The repertoire includes more than 200,000 clones, about 90% of them detected once, and around 6% sits in the top ten. The sequenced sample consisted of PBMCs or T cells enriched from blood (not recorded which). The receptors derive from a woman in her thirties with acute COVID-19.

This chain links TRBV11-2 with TRBJ1-2; perhaps TRBD1 as D (5 bases). Per germline, CDR1 SGHAT and CDR2 FQNNGV. The CDR3 is made up of 17 amino acids. Trimming shortened V by 1 base and J by 1 base, and 16 bases separated the two germline ends. CDR3 region: CASSLGFVAGHNYGYTF. The CDR3, as DNA: TGTGCCAGCAGCTTAGGGTTCGTGGCAGGGCATAACTATGGCTACACCTTC.

V and J are TRBV2 and TRBJ2-3, with a possible D match to TRBD1 (6 bases). Per the germline V gene, CDR1 is SNHLY and CDR2 is FYNNEI. CDR3 length equals 17 residues. The ends were cut back, 2 bases at V and 0 bases at J, with 15 bases in the middle. The CDR3 bases are TGTGCCAGCAGTGAATTGGGGGCAGGGGTGAGCACAGATACGCAGTATTTT. Translation gives CASSELGAGVSTDTQYF.

This chain uses TRBV9 with TRBJ1-5; tentatively, D is TRBD1 (5 bases). CDR1 and CDR2 (germline): SGDLS, YYNGEE. Trimming took 6 bases from V and 0 from J, leaving 16 bases between them. The CDR3 loop spans 16 amino acids. Written as DNA, the CDR3 is TGTGCCAGCACCCTAGACGGGGGATATAGCAATCAGCCCCAGCATTTT. Its protein product is CASTLDGGYSNQPQHF.

V is TRBV27 and J is TRBJ2-1, with TRBD2 identical over 10 bases. The CDR3 extends over 14 amino acids. Germline V CDR1 and CDR2: MNHEY, SMNVEV (reference sequence). Germline trimming cut 6 bases from V and 7 bases from J; bases unmatched to any gene: 6. In DNA, the CDR3 is TGTGCCAGCAGCGAGGCTAGCGGGAGAAATGAGCAGTTCTTC. It encodes CASSEASGRNEQFF.

This chain joins TRBV6-5 and TRBJ1-5; D is possibly TRBD1 (5 bases). The CDR3 consists of 15 residues. Deletions cut 6 bases from V and 4 bases from J, with 16 bases between. Germline lookup yields CDR1 MNHEY and CDR2 SVGAGI. This chain's CDR3 is CASSTHGGENQPQHF. For the CDR3, the DNA is TGTGCCAGCAGCACGCACGGGGGAGAGAATCAGCCCCAGCATTTT.

This sequence joins TRBV10-3 and TRBJ2-7; tentatively, D is TRBD2 (6 bases). The V gene's germline CDR1 is ENHRY and CDR2 SYGVKD. Trimming removed 5 bases from V and 0 bases from J, with 11 bases in between. There are 14 residues in the CDR3. The CDR3 region has the DNA TGTGCCATCAGTCGCGGGAAAACCTCCTACGAGCAGTACTTC. It is translated as CAISRGKTSYEQYF.

The V gene is TRBV5-6, the J gene TRBJ1-1; 8 nucleotides align to TRBD1. Germline CDR1 and CDR2: SGHDT and YYEEEE. V gave up 4 bases and J gave up 7 bases; unmatched junction bases: 6. The CDR3 spans 13 residues. The CDR3 nucleotides read TGTGCCAGCAGCAAGTGGACAGGGTTTGAAGCTTTCTTT. This gives the protein CASSKWTGFEAFF.

This chain joins TRBV6-5 and TRBJ1-1; D may be TRBD1 (5 bases). The CDR3 is 15 residues long. Germline V gives CDR1 MNHEY, CDR2 SVGAGI. With 1 base removed from V and 1 base from J, the gap between germline ends came to 10 bases. The CDR3 spells CASSYFGGGNTEAFF. The DNA of the CDR3 is TGTGCCAGCAGTTACTTCGGGGGGGGGAACACTGAAGCTTTCTTT.

The rearrangement joins TRBV5-4 to TRBJ2-1, with D hard to call. There are 15 residues in the CDR3. Germline assignment: CDR1 SGHNT and CDR2 YYREEE (reference sequence). V lost 2 bases and J lost 1, with 10 bases in between. The CDR3 nucleotides read TGTGCCAGCAGCTTCCCGGGTGTGTCCTACAATGAGCAGTTCTTC. Translating gives CASSFPGVSYNEQFF.

The chain uses TRBV19 and TRBJ1-5; D is unresolved. The CDR3 is 13 amino acids. Looked up from germline, CDR1 is LNHDA and CDR2 is SQIVND (reference sequence). With 3 bases removed from V and 3 bases from J, the gap between germline ends came to 6 bases. CDR3 residues: CASSMTHNQPQHF. CDR3 coding DNA: TGTGCCAGTAGTATGACACACAATCAGCCCCAGCATTTT.

A single count supports this clone. V is TRBV11-2 and J is TRBJ2-5, with D maybe TRBD2 (5 bases). This CDR3 spans 14 amino acids. CDR1 is SGHAT, CDR2 FQNNGV, per germline. Trimming removed 2 bases from V and 4 bases from J, with 11 bases in between. Written as DNA, the CDR3 is TGTGCCAGCAGCTTAACGGAACGGGGAGAGACCCAGTACTTC. It specifies CASSLTERGETQYF.

The chain carries TRBV6-1 and TRBJ1-5; possible D gene TRBD1, 6 bases. The CDR3 has 17 residues. Trimming took 2 bases from V and 0 from J, leaving 14 bases between them. Looked up from germline, CDR1 is MNHNS and CDR2 is SASEGT. In nucleotides, the CDR3 is TGTGCCAGCAGTGAAATGACAGGCGGAGGTAGCAATCAGCCCCAGCATTTT. Protein: CASSEMTGGGSNQPQHF.

The chain couples TRBV2 to TRBJ1-5; possibly TRBD1 for D (6 bases). V lost 3 bases and J 3 bases, leaving 12 bases between the germline ends. This CDR3 region has 15 residues. Germline V gene sequence: CDR1 SNHLY, CDR2 FYNNEI. The CDR3, as DNA: TGTGCCAGCAGTGAGATGGGGGCACTCAATCAGCCCCAGCATTTT. Translating gives CASSEMGALNQPQHF.

CDR3 residues: CASSQRTGLNEKLFF. CDR3 in DNA: TGTGCCAGCAGCCAACGGACAGGTTTAAATGAAAAACTGTTTTTT. V is TRBV7-2 and J is TRBJ1-4; 7 positions agree with TRBD1. CDR3 length: 15 amino acids. V lost 5 bases and J lost 5; bases outside the gene matches: 8. Germline V CDR1 and CDR2: SGHTA, FQGNSA.

The chain recombines TRBV24-1 with TRBJ2-2; D might be TRBD2 (6 bases). CDR3 length: 16 residues. Germline CDR1 is KGHDR and CDR2 is SFDVKD. The ends were cut back, 2 bases at V and 4 bases at J, with 13 bases in the middle. The CDR3 DNA sequence: TGTGCCACCAGTGATTCCCGCGGAGGGAGCACCGGGGAGCTGTTTTTT. Protein: CATSDSRGGSTGELFF.

The chain joins TRBV5-1 to TRBJ2-3, with TRBD2 matching 9 bases. Trimming cost V 0 bases and J 0 bases; bases outside gene matches: 8. The CDR3 totals 18 residues. Germline assignment: CDR1 SGHRS and CDR2 YFSETQ. CDR3 coding DNA: TGCGCCAGCAGCTTGGTTGGGCTAGCGGGGCTGAGCACAGATACGCAGTATTTT. As protein: CASSLVGLAGLSTDTQYF.

The rearrangement uses TRBV5-1 and TRBJ2-1; D not certain. This CDR3 is 12 amino acids long. Trimming took off 0 bases at V and 8 bases at J, with 6 bases between the two ends. Germline V CDR1 and CDR2: SGHRS, YFSETQ. The CDR3 DNA reads TGCGCCAGCAGCTTGGGGCCCTATGAGCAGTTCTTC. It codes for CASSLGPYEQFF.

The sample holds a few counts of this clone. The rearrangement uses TRBV5-5 and TRBJ1-4; D is unresolved. Between the trimmed V and J ends, which lost 7 bases and 4 bases, there was a span of 8 bases. The CDR3 sequence is 12 residues long. CDR1 and CDR2 from the germline V gene are SGHKS and YYEKEE (reference sequence). CDR3 sequence: CASADFNEKLFF. The CDR3 DNA is TGTGCCAGCGCAGACTTTAATGAAAAACTGTTTTTT.

This rearrangement joins TRBV3-1 (or the pseudogene TRBV3-2) to TRBJ2-7; D unresolved. The CDR3 is made up of 12 amino acids. V shed 0 bases and J shed 3 bases, with 3 bases lying between them. Germline V gives CDR1 LGHDT, CDR2 YNNKEL (reference sequence). The CDR3, as DNA: TGTGCCAGCAGCCAAGACGGCTACGAGCAGTACTTC. Its translation is CASSQDGYEQYF.

V and J are TRBV10-1 and TRBJ2-5, with 7 bases lining up with TRBD1. The V gene end was trimmed by 6 bases and the J gene end by 0 bases; junction bases not matched to a gene: 1. The CDR3 has 13 amino acids. The germline V gene encodes CDR1 WNHNN and CDR2 SYGVQD (reference sequence). This CDR3 reads CASSQGDQETQYF. CDR3 nucleotides: TGCGCCAGCAGCCAGGGGGACCAAGAGACCCAGTACTTC.

The chain links TRBV28 to TRBJ2-2; no firm D call. This CDR3 has 14 residues. Germline CDR1 reads MDHEN; CDR2 reads SYDVKM. The V gene lost 6 bases and the J gene lost 7 bases, with 15 bases spanning the gap. The CDR3 loop is CASRHNYDGGELFF. The CDR3 DNA reads TGTGCCAGCAGACACAACTATGACGGCGGGGAGCTGTTTTTT.

This chain uses TRBV15 with TRBJ1-5; D not certain. This CDR3 is 14 amino acids long. Trimming took off 1 base at V and 6 bases at J, with 10 bases between the two ends. The germline CDR1 and CDR2 sequences are LNHNV and YYDKDF (reference sequence). CDR3 loop: CATSRGGERQPQHF. The CDR3 coding sequence is TGTGCCACCAGCAGAGGTGGCGAGCGTCAGCCCCAGCATTTT.

V is TRBV27 and J is TRBJ2-1, with 8 bases matching TRBD2. The CDR3 is 17 amino acids. Unmatched junction bases numbered 9, after V lost 2 bases and J lost 3 bases. Germline V gene sequence: CDR1 MNHEY, CDR2 SMNVEV (reference sequence). The CDR3 bases are TGTGCCAGCAGTTTACGTGCGGGAGGTTCCTACTACAATGAGCAGTTCTTC. It specifies CASSLRAGGSYYNEQFF.

The chain is built from TRBV5-1 and TRBJ2-1, with a tentative D call TRBD1 (5 bases). Trimming shortened V by 4 bases and J by 6 bases, and 17 bases separated the two germline ends. The CDR3 is 15 residues long. The V gene's germline CDR1 is SGHRS and CDR2 YFSETQ. CDR3 in DNA: TGCGCCAGCAGCGTAGACAGAGCAATTTCCAATGAGCAGTTCTTC. Protein product: CASSVDRAISNEQFF.

This chain uses TRBV27 with TRBJ1-6, with D perhaps TRBD1 (5 bases). Trimming removed 3 bases at V and 10 bases at J, with 13 bases between. CDR1 is MNHEY and CDR2 is SMNVEV in the germline V gene (reference sequence). The CDR3 is 14 residues long. The CDR3 region has the DNA TGTGCCAGCAGTTTGTGGGGGGTTGGATCACCCCTCCACTTT. Protein sequence: CASSLWGVGSPLHF.